This T cell receptor beta chain was identified during a study of radiation and T cells in renal cell carcinoma (dated by TCRdb to 2020 to 2022). With regard to the full study: In total, 53 samples underwent TCR beta sequencing: some 26 tumors plus 27 peripheral blood samples. A total of 3.5 million to 4.5 million unique CDR3 nucleotide sequences, encoding 2.5 million to 3 million unique CDR3 amino acid sequences, were found across all 55 or so samples. The last blood draw happened 4 weeks after radiation, timed to coincide with nephrectomy. The full study reports these points: Because pretreatment tumor biopsies were not available, the baseline intratumoral presence of clonotypes could not be determined. Top tumor clonotypes rose in blood from baseline to 2 weeks post-radiation, then contracted by 4 weeks, suggesting transient expansion of tumor-resident clones. Changes in the blood repertoire were not tracked past 4 weeks after treatment. Effects of radiation dose or scheduling on the TCR repertoire could not be addressed with the single-armed trial design.

A note on this clone: Its binding antigen is unknown. No quality values exist for individual bases; no much larger clone is one base distant.

What the time point label conveys for this sample: blood 4 weeks post-SBRT, at nephrectomy. This specimen's treatment or condition label, per the study, means: 15 Gy SBRT to primary tumor, nephrectomy 4 weeks later. The samples were obtained from a clinical trial, where primary renal cell carcinomas were treated with 15 Gy stereotactic body radiation therapy and then removed by nephrectomy 4 weeks afterward. To follow tumor-enriched clonotypes, peripheral blood was collected serially from radiation-treated patients at baseline and again at 2 weeks and 4 weeks after SBRT. Renal cell carcinoma with clear cell pathology was present in all patients. Genomic DNA for TCR sequencing was prepared using the QIAamp DNA Blood Mini Kit (Qiagen). Samples were included in the analyses only if all quality control checks were passed. TCR beta libraries were generated from genomic DNA with the immunoSEQ kit, following the manufacturer's recommendations. To prepare the libraries, a first multiplex PCR with proprietary primers was run, followed by a second PCR that added unique barcodes, and a bead cleanup was done after each round. A positive control reaction and a negative control reaction, both provided in the kit, were run with every batch of samples. The final libraries were assessed on an Agilent 4200 TapeStation D1000 ScreenTape, pooled by volume, and quantified by qPCR. Sequencing was performed on an Illumina NextSeq500 with a MidOutput 150-cycle cartridge, and 156 Read1 and 15 Index1 cycles were run with kit custom primers. The pooled library was loaded at 1.0 pM, and around 18% PhiX control was spiked in. As for the original processing: Vendor-processed data were analyzed in R, and a clonotype was defined as all T cells sharing the same CDR3 nucleotide sequence. For clone abundance analyses, frequencies were normalized to the 10,000 most abundant clones in each sample. Public T cell clones, which averaged fewer than five per sample, were excluded before analysis. An abundance difference of at least 32-fold between compartments was the criterion for calling clonotypes tumor-enriched or baseline blood-enriched. A beta-binomial differential abundance model was used to identify clonotypes that were expanded or contracted between blood time points. Tumor-blood repertoire similarity was measured with the Baroni-Urbani and Buser coefficient, and groups were compared using two-tailed Wilcoxon tests in R. In TCRdb, the immuneACCESS table is reduced to in-frame sequences with V and J assigned. These tables do not hold every clone; where another copy was compared, an unresolved V gene accounts for under half, and the others remain unexplained. That table gives V, J and clone size, and the DNA gave D and trimming. In this sample the table shows approximately 31,000 clones, over 70% of which occur a single time. The ten most abundant clones make up about 33% of the sample.

The starting material was blood, obtained from a patient whose treatment included radiotherapy and nephrectomy. This sequence originates from a man between 60 and 75 years old with renal cell carcinoma.

The nucleotide sequence is TGTGCCAGCAGCTTGACAGGGGGGCCTGACGAGAGCTATGGCTACACCTTC. It translates as CASSLTGGPDESYGYTF. This receptor chain uses TRBV5-8 and TRBJ1-2; 8 bases in the junction line up with TRBD1. Trimming removed 1 base from V and 4 bases from J; the gene matches leave 12 bases unexplained. The cysteine opens and the phenylalanine closes a CDR3 of 17 amino acids. Only CDR3 DNA remains: 51 bases, in frame from the first base. Based on the germline V gene, the CDR1 and CDR2 sequences are SGHTS and YDEGEE. Full variable domain (CDR3 extended with the reference TRBV5-8 and TRBJ1-2 proteins): EAGVTQSPTHLIKTRGQQATLRCSPISGHTSVYWYQQALGLGLQFLLWYDEGEERNRGNFPPRFSGRQFPNYSSELNVNALELEDSALYLCASSLTGGPDESYGYTFGSGTRLTVV.